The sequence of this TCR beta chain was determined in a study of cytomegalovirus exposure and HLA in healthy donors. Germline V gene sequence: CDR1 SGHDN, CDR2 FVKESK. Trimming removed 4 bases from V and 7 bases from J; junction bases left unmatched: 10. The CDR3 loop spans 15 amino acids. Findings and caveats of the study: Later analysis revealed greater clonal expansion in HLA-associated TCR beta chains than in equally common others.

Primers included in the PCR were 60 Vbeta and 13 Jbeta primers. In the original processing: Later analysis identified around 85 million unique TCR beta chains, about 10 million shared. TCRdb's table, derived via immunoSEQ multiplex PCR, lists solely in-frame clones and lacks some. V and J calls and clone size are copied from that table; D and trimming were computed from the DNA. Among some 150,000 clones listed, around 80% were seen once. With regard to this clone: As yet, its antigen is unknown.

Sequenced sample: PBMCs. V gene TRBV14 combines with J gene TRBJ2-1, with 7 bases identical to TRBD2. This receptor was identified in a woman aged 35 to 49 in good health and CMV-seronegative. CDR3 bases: TGTGCCAGCAGCCCTTCACTAGCGATACCAAATGAGCAGTTCTTC. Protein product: CASSPSLAIPNEQFF.